The 6 T cell receptor beta chains given below trace back to one sample, sequenced in a study of OX40 agonist ivuxolimab in advanced cancers. Clones were read by immunoSEQ multiplex PCR, and TCRdb kept only the in-frame ones, dropping some. This sample has some 82,000 clones; almost 90% occur once, and the top ten carry less than 0.85%. The material sequenced was CD4+ or CD8+ T cells sorted from blood, taken in a trial of the OX40 agonist ivuxolimab. These receptors were taken from an adult with an advanced solid tumor such as melanoma, head and neck, liver or kidney cancer.

This chain uses TRBV7-2 with TRBJ2-5, with D perhaps TRBD1 (6 bases). Germline lookup yields CDR1 SGHTA and CDR2 FQGNSA. Deletions cut 1 base from V and 5 bases from J, with 11 bases between. CDR3 length: 14 residues. The CDR3 DNA is TGTGCCAGCAGCTTAGAGTCAGGGGCTGAGACCCAGTACTTC. It codes for CASSLESGAETQYF.

This chain connects TRBV18 to TRBJ2-3; D perhaps matches TRBD1 (6 bases). The CDR3 length is 15 residues. V lost 4 bases to trimming and J lost 4 bases, with 15 bases between them. The germline gives CDR1 KGHSH, CDR2 LQKENI. The chain's CDR3 is CASSLTTGFSDTQYF. The CDR3 DNA reads TGTGCCAGCTCACTGACCACAGGGTTTTCAGATACGCAGTATTTT.

The genes are TRBV5-6 and TRBJ1-2, with D hard to call. Germline CDR1 reads SGHDT; CDR2 reads YYEEEE. Deletions cut 4 bases from V and 1 base from J, with 5 bases between. The CDR3 is 12 residues long. The CDR3 region is CASSPFNYGYTF. CDR3 in DNA: TGTGCCAGCAGCCCGTTTAACTATGGCTACACCTTC.

The chain couples TRBV7-6 to TRBJ2-5; 11 bases fit TRBD2. V lost 5 bases to trimming and J lost 5 bases; unmatched junction nucleotides: 7. The length of the CDR3 is 15 residues. Germline CDR1 SGHVS, CDR2 FNYEAQ. CDR3 sequence reads: CASSPIAGGPETQYF. The DNA for the CDR3 is TGTGCCAGCAGCCCAATAGCGGGAGGGCCTGAGACCCAGTACTTC.

This clone came up once. This chain links TRBV18 with TRBJ1-4; D unclear. CDR1 KGHSH and CDR2 LQKENI come from the germline V gene. CDR3 length equals 14 residues. Trimming removed 3 bases from V and 6 bases from J, with 11 bases in between. The DNA for the CDR3 is TGTGCCAGCTCACCTCGGGGTGGACATGAAAAACTGTTTTTT. Its protein is CASSPRGGHEKLFF.

V usage is TRBV15 and J usage is TRBJ2-6; possible D gene TRBD2, 5 bases. V was pared by 4 bases and J by 4 bases, with 17 bases between. The CDR3 length is 17 residues. Germline CDR1 reads LNHNV; CDR2 reads YYDKDF (reference sequence). This CDR3 reads CATSTLALGGGANVLTF. DNA of the CDR3: TGTGCCACCAGCACCCTCGCTTTAGGCGGGGGGGCCAACGTCCTGACTTTC.